This TCR beta chain was recovered during a study of tumor T cells in aggressive B-cell lymphoma. The data were produced by immunoSEQ multiplex PCR, yet TCRdb's version contains in-frame clones alone and is incomplete. The repertoire consists of 7,000 to 8,000 clones, with over 80% occurring once and the leading ten covering over 5%. There are 15 residues in the CDR3. V was pared by 2 bases and J by 5 bases, with 13 bases between. Germline V CDR1 and CDR2: GTSNPN, SVGIG (reference sequence). The sequencing input was tumor tissue. This clonotype originated in an adult with diffuse large B cell lymphoma. The V call is TRBV30, the J call TRBJ2-6; tentatively, D is TRBD1 (5 bases). The CDR3 DNA reads TGTGCCTGGAGTCCTCCAACAGGCTGGGCCAACGTCCTGACTTTC. Amino acid sequence: CAWSPPTGWANVLTF. The whole variable domain, remainder taken from reference TRBV30 and TRBJ2-6, is SQTIHQWPATLVQPVGSPLSLECTVEGTSNPNLYWYRQAAGRGLQLLFYSVGIGQISSEVPQNLSASRPQDRQFILSSKKLLLSDSGFYLCAWSPPTGWANVLTFGAGSRLTVL.